The 10 T cell receptor beta chains presented below share a single source sample, sequenced in a study of CD8 T cells in ankylosing spondylitis. Using its own MiXCR run on the 5' RACE reads, TCRdb lists one record per CDR3 protein. The repertoire includes roughly 200,000 distinct CDR3 sequences, roughly 24% of them detected once, and about 6.9% sits in the top ten. Sequenced: blood, either unsorted or a sorted T cell fraction (not recorded which). These receptors were obtained from a male donor with ankylosing spondylitis or in good health (not recorded which).

This clonotype has a handful of counts. This chain links TRBV11-2 with TRBJ2-6; D call uncertain. Germline CDR1 SGHAT, CDR2 FQNNGV. This CDR3 has 16 residues. With 8 bases removed from V and 0 bases from J, the gap between germline ends came to 14 bases. CDR3: CASARIFGSGANVLTF. Here the CDR3 DNA reads TGTGCCAGCGCACGGATTTTTGGCTCTGGGGCCAACGTCCTGACTTTC.

This clonotype was picked up many times. This chain joins TRBV15 and TRBJ2-5, with 7 positions matching TRBD1. Germline loops: CDR1 LNHNV, CDR2 YYDKDF (reference sequence). V lost 5 bases to trimming and J lost 2 bases; unmatched junction nucleotides: 2. This CDR3 contains 13 residues. The CDR3 nucleotides read TGTGCCACCAGCTGGGACAGTCAAGAGACCCAGTACTTC. As protein: CATSWDSQETQYF.

The V call is TRBV10-3, the J call TRBJ2-7; D ambiguous. The CDR3 totals 11 residues. Germline CDR1 and CDR2: ENHRY and SYGVKD. V lost 10 bases and J lost 5, with 12 bases in between. The CDR3 here is CATRQIHEQYF. The CDR3 coding sequence is TGTGCCACCCGGCAGATCCACGAGCAGTACTTC.

CDR3 DNA sequence: TGCAGTGCTAGAGACAATCGCCCCACAGATACGCAGTATTTT. This gives the protein CSARDNRPTDTQYF. V usage is TRBV20-1 and J usage is TRBJ2-3; D ambiguous. This CDR3 has 14 residues. Trimming took 0 bases from V and 2 from J, leaving 9 bases between them. Per the germline V gene, CDR1 is DFQATT and CDR2 is SNEGSKA (reference sequence).

J is TRBJ1-1 and V is TRBV18, with 10 bases that match TRBD1. The CDR3 spans 16 residues. Trimming removed 6 bases from V and 5 bases from J; junction bases left unmatched: 12. CDR1 is KGHSH and CDR2 is LQKENI in the germline V gene. The chain's CDR3 is CASSNIAGQGGTEAFF. Written as DNA, the CDR3 is TGTGCCAGCTCGAACATAGCAGGACAGGGGGGAACTGAAGCTTTCTTT.

This clonotype was detected many times. The genes are TRBV29-1 and TRBJ1-2; 8 nucleotides agree with TRBD1. V shed 2 bases and J 2 bases; nucleotides not matched to a gene: 7. Germline V gene sequence: CDR1 SQVTM, CDR2 ANQGSEA. The CDR3 length is 15 residues. The CDR3 sequence: CSVEPRTGLNYGYTF. DNA of the CDR3: TGCAGCGTTGAACCAAGGACAGGGTTAAACTATGGCTACACCTTC.

The chain recombines TRBV5-1 with TRBJ2-1; 7 nucleotides agree with TRBD2. The CDR3 length is 17 residues. CDR1 is SGHRS, CDR2 YFSETQ, per germline. The V segment lost 4 bases and the J segment 8 bases; nucleotides outside the gene matches: 18. CDR3 amino acids: CASSPMGGGVLVDEQFF. Written as DNA, the CDR3 is TGCGCCAGCAGCCCCATGGGGGGGGGGGTTCTTGTCGATGAGCAGTTCTTC.

This clonotype was recorded many times. This rearrangement joins TRBV10-3 to TRBJ2-7, with unresolved D. The ends were cut back, 2 bases at V and 4 bases at J, with 6 bases in the middle. Germline lookup yields CDR1 ENHRY and CDR2 SYGVKD. This CDR3 contains 12 residues. The CDR3 bases are TGTGCCATCAGTGAGAGGCCTTACGAGCAGTACTTC. Amino acids: CAISERPYEQYF.

This clonotype was counted ten times or more. This chain links TRBV14 with TRBJ1-1, with no clear D. The CDR3 runs to 13 residues. The germline gives CDR1 SGHDN, CDR2 FVKESK. V gave up 4 bases and J gave up 4 bases, with 10 bases separating them. CDR3 sequence reads: CASSPGLTTEAFF. CDR3 coding DNA: TGTGCCAGCAGCCCCGGTCTGACCACTGAAGCTTTCTTT.

This clonotype was seen at least ten times. CDR3 residues: CASSLAPGGKVEQYF. The CDR3 bases are TGTGCCAGCAGCTTAGCGCCGGGGGGCAAGGTCGAGCAGTACTTC. The genes are TRBV7-6 and TRBJ2-7, with D tentatively TRBD2 (7 bases). The germline V gene has CDR1 SGHVS and CDR2 FNYEAQ. Trimming left V 0 bases short and J 6 bases short, with 15 bases between. This CDR3 comprises 15 residues.